Listed below are T cell receptor beta chains from one sample, sequenced in a study of CD8+CD57+ T cells in acquired aplastic anemia. TCRdb itself ran the reads through MiXCR, one entry per CDR3 protein. This table holds hundreds of thousands of distinct CDR3 sequences, less than 35% found once. The sample comprised sorted CD4+, CD8+, or CD8+CD57+ T cells (not recorded which) from PBMCs. The receptors were gathered from a human donor with aplastic anemia. The CDR3 runs from the conserved cysteine through the conserved F or W. The D gene is left open where the match is weak. Clone size appears in some rows only: once, few, many, or a class for an expanded clone.

len	v_gene	d_gene	j_gene	abundance	CDR3nt	CDR3aa
17	TRBV19	TRBD2	TRBJ2-1	few	TGTGCCAGTAGTATTGGTAGGCTAGCGGGAGTAAGTAATGAGCAGTTCTTC	CASSIGRLAGVSNEQFF
15	TRBV6-2/TRBV6-3	TRBD2	TRBJ2-3	-	TGTGCCAGCAGTTACTCGGCGGGAGTCCCAGATACGCAGTATTTT	CASSYSAGVPDTQYF
17	TRBV7-3	TRBD2	TRBJ2-7	many	TGTGCCAGCAGCTTAGGCCCGAGCAGCGGGGGGGTTTACGAGCAGTACTTC	CASSLGPSSGGVYEQYF
13	TRBV10-3	TRBD2	TRBJ2-7	-	TGTGCCATCCGGGGGGGCAAGGGTAACGAGCAGTACTTC	CAIRGGKGNEQYF
14	TRBV7-2	-	TRBJ2-2	few	TGTGCCAGCAGCTTAGGGGGGACCACCGGGGAGCTGTTTTTT	CASSLGGTTGELFF
13	TRBV15	-	TRBJ1-5	many	TGTGCCACGGGTAGGGATCTCGGGGAGGCCCAGCATTTT	CATGRDLGEAQHF
16	TRBV25-1	TRBD1	TRBJ1-6	-	TGTGCCAGCAGTGGGGGGACAGGGCCATATGGTTCACCCCTCCACTTT	CASSGGTGPYGSPLHF
14	TRBV5-1	TRBD2	TRBJ2-7	few	TGCGCCAGCAGCTTGGATCCTAGCGGCTACGAGCAGTACTTC	CASSLDPSGYEQYF
15	TRBV10-3	-	TRBJ1-2	once	TGTGCCATCAGTGAGTCCCGACAGAACAACTATGGCTACACCTTC	CAISESRQNNYGYTF
15	TRBV5-1	TRBD1	TRBJ2-3	-	TGCGCCAGCAGCCCCCCCCGGACAGGGACAGATACGCAGTATTTT	CASSPPRTGTDTQYF
14	TRBV20-1	-	TRBJ2-3	few	TGCAGTGCTGAGGAGGGGGGACGCACAGATACGCAGTATTTT	CSAEEGGRTDTQYF
13	TRBV25-1	-	TRBJ1-1	-	TGTGCCAGCAGCCAGACGACCGAAACTGAAGCTTTCTTT	CASSQTTETEAFF
14	TRBV15	-	TRBJ2-7	many	TGTGCCACCAGCAGAGTAGCCAGTCCCTCCGAGCAGTACTTC	CATSRVASPSEQYF
14	TRBV14	-	TRBJ2-3	-	TGTGCCAGCAGCCAAGCGGGGGCGGGAGATACGCAGTATTTT	CASSQAGAGDTQYF
16	TRBV4-3	TRBD1	TRBJ2-7	-	TGCGCCAGCAGCCGCGAGGAAACAGGGGATCTCTACGAGCAGTACTTC	CASSREETGDLYEQYF
13	TRBV5-1	-	TRBJ1-2	-	TGCGCCAGCAGCTTACCAGGGGTTGATGGCTACACCTTC	CASSLPGVDGYTF
16	TRBV4-1	TRBD2	TRBJ2-7	-	TGCGCCAGCAGCCAAGAGGGACTAGCGGGAGTCTACGAGCAGTACTTC	CASSQEGLAGVYEQYF
15	TRBV10-3	TRBD1	TRBJ2-7	many	TGTGCCATCCGCGCACCGGGACAGGGGGCTCGGGAGCAGTACTTC	CAIRAPGQGAREQYF
10	TRBV7-9	-	TRBJ2-1	many	TGTGCCAGCAGCTACAATGAGCAGTTCTTC	CASSYNEQFF
14	TRBV20-1	TRBD1	TRBJ2-7	few	TGCAGTGCTCCCCAATCGGGACAGGTCGGGGAGCAGTACTTC	CSAPQSGQVGEQYF
15	TRBV2	-	TRBJ2-5	many	TGTGCCAGCACAAAGTCCCAACCTTTCAAAGAGACCCAGTACTTC	CASTKSQPFKETQYF
19	TRBV5-1	TRBD2	TRBJ2-7	few	TGCGCCAGCAGCCCGGGGGCTAGCGGGAGGGCCGGGTCGTTGGACGAGCAGTACTTC	CASSPGASGRAGSLDEQYF
15	TRBV7-7	TRBD2	TRBJ2-1	-	TGTGCTAGCAGCTTAAGCGGGGATACCTCTAATGAGCAGTTCTTC	CASSLSGDTSNEQFF
13	TRBV6-1	-	TRBJ1-2	few	TGTGCCAGCAGTGTACCAGGGTCCTATGGCTACACCTTC	CASSVPGSYGYTF
11	TRBV19	-	TRBJ1-2	many	TGTGCCAGTAGTATCGGGGCAGGCTACACCTTC	CASSIGAGYTF
14	TRBV5-1	TRBD1	TRBJ2-5	few	TGCGCCAGCAGCTCCGGGACAGGGATGGAGACCCAGTACTTC	CASSSGTGMETQYF
14	TRBV29-1	-	TRBJ1-1	few	TGCAGCGTCGTCTTCCTTTGGTGGGACACTGAAGCTTTCTTT	CSVVFLWWDTEAFF
13	TRBV20-1	-	TRBJ1-2	-	TGCAGTGCTAGAGTTGGCTGGGGTCGTGGCTACACCTTC	CSARVGWGRGYTF
15	TRBV7-2	-	TRBJ1-5	-	TGTGCCAGCAGTCCTTCTGGACAGTCAAATCAGCCCCAGCATTTT	CASSPSGQSNQPQHF
17	TRBV5-1	TRBD2	TRBJ2-7	few	TGCGCCAGCAGCTTGCGGACCTCTTCGGGGGGATCGTACGAGCAGTACTTC	CASSLRTSSGGSYEQYF
14	TRBV7-9	-	TRBJ2-2	many	TGTGCCAGCAGATCACTAGACACTCACGGGGAGCTGTTTTTT	CASRSLDTHGELFF
14	TRBV11-1	-	TRBJ1-3	-	TGTGCCAGCAGCCGAGGCTCCCATGGAAACACCATATATTTT	CASSRGSHGNTIYF
13	TRBV7-9	-	TRBJ2-5	many	TGTGCCAGCAGCTTTGACCAGAAAGAGACCCAGTACTTC	CASSFDQKETQYF
15	TRBV7-9	TRBD1	TRBJ2-7	-	TGTGCCAGCAGCCCCCCTGGACAGGTCTCCTACGAGCAGTACTTC	CASSPPGQVSYEQYF
14	TRBV25-1	TRBD1	TRBJ2-7	-	TGTGCCAGCAGTGAATACGGGACAGGGGACGAGCAGTACTTC	CASSEYGTGDEQYF
14	TRBV5-1	TRBD1	TRBJ1-2	many	TGCGCCAGCAGCTACGGGACAGGGGACTATGGCTACACCTTC	CASSYGTGDYGYTF
13	TRBV2	-	TRBJ1-1	many	TGTGCCAGCAGCAAACAGCTGAACACTGAAGCTTTCTTT	CASSKQLNTEAFF
15	TRBV9	-	TRBJ2-1	few	TGTGCCAGCAGCGTTAGGCGGGATTCCTACAATGAGCAGTTCTTC	CASSVRRDSYNEQFF
13	TRBV7-8	-	TRBJ1-1	many	TGTGCCAGCCGGGAGACAGGCAACACTGAAGCTTTCTTT	CASRETGNTEAFF
13	TRBV30	TRBD1	TRBJ1-1	-	TGTGCCTGGGCCGGGGACAGGGTTGGTGAAGCTTTCTTT	CAWAGDRVGEAFF
18	TRBV7-3	-	TRBJ2-7	-	TGTGCCAGCAGCTTAAGGTTATTCGGAGGGGATGCTGGCAACGAGCAGTACTTC	CASSLRLFGGDAGNEQYF
11	TRBV20-1	-	TRBJ1-2	many	TGCAGTGCTAGACGCGGCTATGGCTACACCTTC	CSARRGYGYTF
13	TRBV6-1	-	TRBJ1-1	-	TGTGCCAGCCGGGACGGCAGGAACACTGAAGCTTTCTTT	CASRDGRNTEAFF
14	TRBV7-9	TRBD1	TRBJ1-2	-	TGTGCCAGCAGTTTAGGACAGGGGGCGTTTGGCTACACCTTC	CASSLGQGAFGYTF
16	TRBV5-1	TRBD2	TRBJ2-3	many	TGCGCCAGCAGCATCGGACTAGCGGGAGTAGGAGATACGCAGTATTTT	CASSIGLAGVGDTQYF
13	TRBV25-1	TRBD1	TRBJ1-4	-	TGTGCCAGCCGCGGACAGGGGGCGGGAAAACTGTTTTTT	CASRGQGAGKLFF
14	TRBV7-9	-	TRBJ1-4	few	TGTGCCAGCAGCGATCTACGGGAGGGGAGAAAACTGTTTTTT	CASSDLREGRKLFF
16	TRBV9	-	TRBJ2-1	-	TGTGCCAGCAGCGCAGGACCTTCTCCATCCTACAATGAGCAGTTCTTC	CASSAGPSPSYNEQFF
13	TRBV7-3	-	TRBJ1-4	once	TGTGCCAGCAGCCAGGGGACTAATGAAAAACTGTTTTTT	CASSQGTNEKLFF
15	TRBV7-2	-	TRBJ1-2	-	TGTGCCAGCAGCCCCAGGACAGCACCCTCCTATGGCTACACCTTC	CASSPRTAPSYGYTF
13	TRBV20-1	-	TRBJ2-7	-	TGCAGTGCTAGCCACAGGGATCTTTACGAGCAGTACTTC	CSASHRDLYEQYF
15	TRBV24-1	TRBD1	TRBJ1-5	many	TGTGCCACAGGACAGGGGGCTCGGAGCAATCAGCCCCAGCATTTT	CATGQGARSNQPQHF
15	TRBV7-3	-	TRBJ2-5	few	TGTGCCAGCAGCTCAGGGGGGGAGATTCAAGAGACCCAGTACTTC	CASSSGGEIQETQYF
15	TRBV7-9	TRBD1	TRBJ1-5	-	TGTGCCAGCAGCCATACGGGACAGCTCAATCAGCCCCAGCATTTT	CASSHTGQLNQPQHF
15	TRBV19	-	TRBJ2-4	-	TGTGCCAGTAGTATCGAGGGGAGGTTTGCGGACATTCAGTACTTC	CASSIEGRFADIQYF
15	TRBV7-9	TRBD2	TRBJ2-7	-	TGTGCCAGCAGAACCGGCGGGAGTTTCTCCTACGAGCAGTACTTC	CASRTGGSFSYEQYF